This T cell receptor (beta chain) is from a study of blood T cell repertoires in COVID-19. Original data processing: From reference gene primer amplification, estimates of nucleated cell counts were derived. The table came from immunoSEQ multiplex PCR; TCRdb's copy has only in-frame clones and leaves some out. V, J and clone size derive from that table, while D and trimming were established from the DNA sequence. The table records around 320,000 clones, 85% of them present only once. Germline values: CDR1 DFQATT, CDR2 SNEGSKA (reference sequence). The length of the CDR3 is 11 residues. V was pared by 1 base and J by 7 bases, with 7 bases between.

This clonotype was sampled from a human donor in a cohort sampled during active COVID-19. The chain joins TRBV20-1 to TRBJ1-2; unclear D gene. The specimen sequenced was peripheral blood. The CDR3 is CSARVPRGYTF. DNA of the CDR3: TGCAGTGCTAGAGTCCCCCGTGGCTACACCTTC.